The source of this TCR beta chain is a study of T-cell reconstitution after alpha-beta-depleted transplantation in children. This clonotype was detected only a few times. Germline assignment: CDR1 SQVTM and CDR2 ANQGSEA. Trimming took off 6 bases at V and 4 bases at J, with 7 bases between the two ends. This CDR3 is built from 12 residues. Library preparation (for TCRbeta) was performed with unique molecular identifiers. TCRdb processed the PCR reads anew with MiXCR; each CDR3 protein has one entry. Here the sample spans 450,000 to 500,000 distinct CDR3 sequences, about 12% being singletons. This TCR derives from a human donor who donated a stem cell graft to a child with combined immunodeficiency. J is TRBJ2-6 and V is TRBV29-1, with D unresolved. The specimen was PBMCs from the stem cell graft donor, collected from the stem cell graft. CDR3 in amino acids: CSVLGGANVLTF. The CDR3 nucleotides are TGCAGCGTCCTAGGCGGGGCCAACGTCCTGACTTTC.